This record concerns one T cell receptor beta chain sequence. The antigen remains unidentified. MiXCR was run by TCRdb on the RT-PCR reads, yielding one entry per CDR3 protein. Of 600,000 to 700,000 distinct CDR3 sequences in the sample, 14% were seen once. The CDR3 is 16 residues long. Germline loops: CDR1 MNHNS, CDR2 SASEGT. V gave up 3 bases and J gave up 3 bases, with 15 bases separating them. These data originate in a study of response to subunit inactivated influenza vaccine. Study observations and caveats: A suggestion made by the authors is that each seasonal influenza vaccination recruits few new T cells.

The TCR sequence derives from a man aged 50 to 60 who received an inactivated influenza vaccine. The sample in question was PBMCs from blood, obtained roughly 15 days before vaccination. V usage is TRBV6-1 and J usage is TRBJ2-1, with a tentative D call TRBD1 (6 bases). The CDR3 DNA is TGTGCCAGCAGTGACTTGATCGGGACAAGCTACAATGAGCAGTTCTTC. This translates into CASSDLIGTSYNEQFF.